This entry describes one TCR beta chain. The sample comes from a study of OX40 agonist ivuxolimab in advanced cancers. Study overall: The dose-escalation cohort had hepatocellular carcinoma, melanoma, renal cell or head and neck cancer.

The CDR3 spans 14 residues. V gave up 6 bases and J gave up 4 bases; unmatched junction bases: 2. Germline V gene data show CDR1 as ENHRY and CDR2 as SYGVKD. Assay: immunoSEQ multiplex PCR; the TCRdb copy retains only in-frame clones and omits some. The data show over 50,000 clones, approximately 90% seen once. The chain links TRBV10-3 to TRBJ2-2; the match to TRBD2 covers 10 bases. The TCR originated in an adult with an advanced solid tumor such as melanoma, head and neck, liver or kidney cancer. This specimen was CD4+ or CD8+ T cells sorted from blood, taken in a trial of the OX40 agonist ivuxolimab. The CDR3 DNA follows: TGTGCCATCAGGAGCGGGAGGGGCACCGGGGAGCTGTTTTTT. This translates into CAIRSGRGTGELFF.